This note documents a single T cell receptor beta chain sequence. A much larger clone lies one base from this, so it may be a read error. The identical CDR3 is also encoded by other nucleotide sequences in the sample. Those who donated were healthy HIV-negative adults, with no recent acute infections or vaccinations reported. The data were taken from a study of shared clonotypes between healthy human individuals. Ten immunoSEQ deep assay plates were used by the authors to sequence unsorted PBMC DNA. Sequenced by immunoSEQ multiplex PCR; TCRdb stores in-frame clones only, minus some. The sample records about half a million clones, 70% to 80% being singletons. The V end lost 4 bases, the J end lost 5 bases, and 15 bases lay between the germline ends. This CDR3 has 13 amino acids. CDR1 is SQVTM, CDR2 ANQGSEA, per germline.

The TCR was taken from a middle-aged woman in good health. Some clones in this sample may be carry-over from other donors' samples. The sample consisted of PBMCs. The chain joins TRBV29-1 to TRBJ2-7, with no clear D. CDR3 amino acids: CSVVIQSGHEQYF. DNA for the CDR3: TGCAGCGTTGTCATCCAAAGTGGCCACGAGCAGTACTTC.